This passage covers 15 T cell receptor beta chains from one sample sequenced in a study of T cell responses to AZD1222 COVID-19 vaccine. Produced via immunoSEQ multiplex PCR; TCRdb's table is partial and in-frame only. The table includes roughly 120,000 clones, about nine tenths detected once. The sample here was peripheral blood, taken 28 days after the second AZD1222 dose. The receptors derive from an adult who received the AZD1222 COVID-19 vaccine.

V and J are TRBV20-1 and TRBJ1-1; D unclear. The CDR3 length is 10 residues. Germline CDR1 DFQATT, CDR2 SNEGSKA (reference sequence). V was clipped by 3 bases and J by 7 bases, with 6 bases between them. CDR3 in amino acids: CSASVREAFF. The DNA of the CDR3 is TGCAGTGCTAGCGTACGTGAAGCTTTCTTT.

The rearrangement links TRBV5-1 to TRBJ2-7, with D uncertain. V was clipped by 0 bases and J by 3 bases, with 10 bases between them. In germline, CDR1 is SGHRS, CDR2 YFSETQ. This CDR3 comprises 14 residues. CDR3 region: CASSLGAVRYEQYF. The DNA for the CDR3 is TGCGCCAGCAGCTTGGGGGCAGTACGCTACGAGCAGTACTTC.

The J gene is TRBJ1-1, the V gene TRBV11-2; D is possibly TRBD1 (5 bases). Germline V gives CDR1 SGHAT, CDR2 FQNNGV. Trimming cost V 0 bases and J 3 bases, with 8 bases left between them. CDR3 length: 14 residues. CDR3 protein: CASSLDGGYTEAFF. Here the CDR3 DNA reads TGTGCCAGCAGCTTAGACGGGGGGTACACTGAAGCTTTCTTT.

The chain recombines TRBV7-8 with TRBJ1-1; TRBD1 matches at 9 bases. Trimming took 5 bases from V and 4 from J; bases not matched to a gene: 5. Germline lookup yields CDR1 SGHVS and CDR2 FQNEAQ. The CDR3 is 14 amino acids. In nucleotides, the CDR3 is TGTGCCAGCAGCCTCAAGGGACAGGGCACTGAAGCTTTCTTT. Amino acids: CASSLKGQGTEAFF.

The CDR3 region has the DNA TGCGCCAGCTCAGAGCTCGGGAGGGAGGGGACAGATACGCAGTATTTT. Translation: CASSELGREGTDTQYF. The chain carries TRBV5-1 and TRBJ2-3; TRBD2 agrees at 8 bases. The V and J ends lost 7 bases and 3 bases, in that order; junction bases with no gene match: 13. Germline V gives CDR1 SGHRS, CDR2 YFSETQ. The CDR3 covers 16 residues.

The V and J genes are TRBV11-3 and TRBJ1-2, with a tentative D call TRBD1 (6 bases). The CDR3 runs 16 residues. The V end lost 5 bases, the J end lost 8 bases, and 24 bases lay between the germline ends. Per germline, CDR1 SGHNT and CDR2 YENEEA. CDR3 residues: CASSISGTRVGNGYTF. CDR3 coding DNA: TGTGCCAGCAGCATCTCCGGGACACGGGTAGGAAACGGCTACACCTTC. Drawing the rest from reference TRBV11-3 and TRBJ1-2, the complete variable domain is EAGVVQSPRYKIIEKKQPVAFWCNPISGHNTLYWYLQNLGQGPELLIRYENEEAVDDSQLPKDRFSAERLKGVDSTLKIQPAELGDSAVYLCASSISGTRVGNGYTFGSGTRLTVV.

The chain is built from TRBV21-1 and TRBJ1-2. TRBV21-1 constitutes a pseudogene. The CDR3 totals 14 residues. The CDR3 sequence is CASSKVGGRGGYTF. CDR3 DNA: TGTGCCAGCAGCAAAGTCGGGGGGCGCGGTGGCTACACCTTC.

The chain joins TRBV18 to TRBJ1-3; tentative D call: TRBD1 (6 bases). The CDR3 consists of 16 residues. Germline-derived CDR1 and CDR2 are KGHSH and LQKENI. Trimming stripped 3 bases from V and 2 bases from J, with 14 bases between. The CDR3 spells CASSPTGGATGNTIYF. Here the CDR3 DNA reads TGTGCCAGCTCACCGACAGGAGGGGCAACTGGAAACACCATATATTTT.

The chain recombines TRBV12-3 or TRBV12-4 with TRBJ2-3; 8 bases map to TRBD2. The CDR3 runs to 12 residues. V gave up 6 bases and J gave up 14 bases; unmatched junction bases: 10. The CDR3 DNA reads TGTGCCAGCAGCCAACTCCGGGGGGGGCGGTATTTT. It is translated as CASSQLRGGRYF.

V gene TRBV27 combines with J gene TRBJ2-3; possible D gene TRBD2, 5 bases. Germline CDR1 reads MNHEY; CDR2 reads SMNVEV (reference sequence). The CDR3 has 15 amino acids. V lost 2 bases and J 2 bases, leaving 11 bases between the germline ends. In DNA, the CDR3 is TGTGCCAGCAGTTTACTCGGGAAGAACACAGATACGCAGTATTTT. Its protein is CASSLLGKNTDTQYF.

V is TRBV16 and J is TRBJ1-2; 9 bases map to TRBD1. V trimming: 4 bases; J trimming: 6 bases; junction bases outside the gene matches: 9. Germline V gene lookup returns CDR1 KGHSY and CDR2 FQNENV. The CDR3 runs to 15 residues. Here the CDR3 reads CASSPSRDRVHGYTF. The CDR3 nucleotides read TGTGCCAGCAGCCCATCCCGGGACAGGGTACATGGCTACACCTTC.

This chain connects TRBV4-1 to TRBJ2-7; 11 nucleotides match TRBD2. V was clipped by 2 bases and J by 7 bases; unmatched bases: 7. CDR3 size: 15 residues. Germline values: CDR1 MGHRA, CDR2 YSYEKL. The CDR3 here is CASSQTPGTSGEQYF. The CDR3 nucleotides read TGCGCCAGCAGCCAAACCCCCGGGACTAGCGGAGAGCAGTACTTC.

This clone was counted a single time. The chain joins TRBV27 to TRBJ2-7, with D possibly TRBD1 on 5 matching bases. CDR3 length equals 14 residues. Between the trimmed V and J ends, which lost 9 bases and 3 bases, there was a span of 18 bases. Germline-derived CDR1 and CDR2 are MNHEY and SMNVEV (reference sequence). CDR3 sequence (DNA): TGTGCCAGTGCCAACTTGGGGCACTTCTACGAGCAGTACTTC. Residues: CASANLGHFYEQYF.

In this sample, this clone turned up a few times. The chain carries TRBV12-3 or TRBV12-4 and TRBJ1-2; D not resolved. This CDR3 spans 13 amino acids. Between the trimmed V and J ends, which lost 3 bases and 4 bases, there was a span of 9 bases. The CDR3 spells CASSFREGYGYTF. The CDR3 coding sequence is TGTGCCAGCAGTTTTCGGGAGGGCTATGGCTACACCTTC.

V usage is TRBV12-3 or TRBV12-4 and J usage is TRBJ2-1; no clear D. The V gene lost 8 bases and the J gene lost 8 bases, with 16 bases spanning the gap. This CDR3 region has 13 residues. The CDR3 bases are TGTGCCAGCCGGGCCTACAGTCCCCATGAGCAGTTCTTC. It encodes CASRAYSPHEQFF.